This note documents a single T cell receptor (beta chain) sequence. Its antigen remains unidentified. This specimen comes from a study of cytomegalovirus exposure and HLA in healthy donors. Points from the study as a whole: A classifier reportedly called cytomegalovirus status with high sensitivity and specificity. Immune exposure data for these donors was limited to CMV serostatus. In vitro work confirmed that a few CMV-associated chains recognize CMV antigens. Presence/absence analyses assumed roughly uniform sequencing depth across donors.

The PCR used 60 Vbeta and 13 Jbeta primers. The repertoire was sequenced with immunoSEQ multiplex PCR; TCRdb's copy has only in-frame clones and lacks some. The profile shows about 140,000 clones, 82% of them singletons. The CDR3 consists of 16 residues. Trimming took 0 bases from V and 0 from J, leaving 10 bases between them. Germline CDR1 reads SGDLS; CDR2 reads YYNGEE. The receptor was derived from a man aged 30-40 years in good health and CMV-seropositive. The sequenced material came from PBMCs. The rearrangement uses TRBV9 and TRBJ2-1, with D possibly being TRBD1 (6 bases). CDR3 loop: CASSVGGRSSYNEQFF. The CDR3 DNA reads TGTGCCAGCAGCGTAGGGGGGCGGAGCTCCTACAATGAGCAGTTCTTC.